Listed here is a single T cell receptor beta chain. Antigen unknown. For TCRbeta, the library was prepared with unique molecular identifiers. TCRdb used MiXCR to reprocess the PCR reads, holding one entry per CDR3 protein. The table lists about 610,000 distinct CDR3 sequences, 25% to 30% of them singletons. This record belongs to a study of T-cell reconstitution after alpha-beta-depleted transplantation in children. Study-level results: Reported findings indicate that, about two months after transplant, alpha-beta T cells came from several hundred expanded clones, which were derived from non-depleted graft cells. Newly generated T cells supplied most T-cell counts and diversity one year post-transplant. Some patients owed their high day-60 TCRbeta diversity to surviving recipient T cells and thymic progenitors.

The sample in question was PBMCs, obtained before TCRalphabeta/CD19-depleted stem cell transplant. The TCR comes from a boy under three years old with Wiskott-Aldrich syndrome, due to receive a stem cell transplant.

The DNA of the CDR3 is TGCGCCAGCAGCTCAGCGGACTCCTACGAGCAGTACTTC. Translation: CASSSADSYEQYF. This chain links TRBV5-1 with TRBJ2-7, with a weak D call TRBD2 (5 bases). Trimming cost V 3 bases and J 0 bases, with 7 bases left between them. The CDR3 has 13 residues. The V gene's germline CDR1 is SGHRS and CDR2 YFSETQ.